This T cell receptor beta chain was recorded in a study of post-analysis software for immune sequencing data. Study outcomes and limitations: Comparison with controls showed significantly lower normalized Chao1 diversity in multiple sclerosis patients.

This clonotype was seen at least ten times. Antigen: not known. Each TCR beta cDNA library carried unique molecular identifiers. Starting from approximately 1 to 10 million T cells, the study yielded hundreds of thousands of cDNA molecules. Using its own MiXCR run on the PCR reads, TCRdb lists one record per CDR3 protein. The table has about 540,000 distinct CDR3 sequences, 30% to 40% seen once. What was sequenced was blood. The sequence derives from a girl younger than 18 with multiple sclerosis.

The CDR3 sequence: CASSQDRGGSSYEQYF. The CDR3 DNA sequence: TGCGCCAGCAGCCAAGATCGGGGAGGGAGCTCCTACGAGCAGTACTTC. The chain combines TRBV4-1 with TRBJ2-7, with TRBD2 matching over 7 bases. CDR1 and CDR2 (germline): MGHRA, YSYEKL. J lost 0 bases, V lost 0 bases, and 5 bases had no gene match. The CDR3 runs 16 residues.